A single sample gave rise to the 10 T cell receptor beta chains below, sequenced in a study of blood T cell repertoires in COVID-19. Produced via immunoSEQ multiplex PCR; TCRdb's table is partial and in-frame only. Altogether 170,000 or so clones are present, over 80% being singletons, with the ten largest covering less than 3%. The sequenced sample consisted of peripheral blood. The origin of the receptors is a woman aged 55-69 years with acute or convalescent COVID-19.

In its sample, this clone was seen once. The J gene is TRBJ2-1, the V gene TRBV5-1; 9 bases are shared with TRBD1. The CDR3 spans 18 residues. Germline loops: CDR1 SGHRS, CDR2 YFSETQ. V shed 5 bases and J 6 bases; nucleotides not matched to a gene: 18. CDR3 region: CASSFNSGQGFSRNEQFF. In DNA, the CDR3 is TGCGCCAGCAGTTTCAACTCGGGACAGGGATTTTCCCGCAATGAGCAGTTCTTC.

DNA of the CDR3: TGCAGCGTTGTAACTAGCCAAGAGACCCAGTACTTC. The encoded protein is CSVVTSQETQYF. The V gene is TRBV29-1, the J gene TRBJ2-5, with D possibly matching TRBD2 (5 bases). CDR3 size: 12 residues. V lost 4 bases and J 1 base, leaving 7 bases between the germline ends. Germline V gene data show CDR1 as SQVTM and CDR2 as ANQGSEA.

This chain connects TRBV3-1 (or the pseudogene TRBV3-2) to TRBJ2-7, with D unclear. CDR1 is LGHDT and CDR2 is YNNKEL in the germline V gene (reference sequence). Trimming cost V 1 base and J 2 bases, with 9 bases left between them. CDR3 size: 14 residues. The DNA of the CDR3 is TGTGCCAGCAGCCAAGGGCAGGTAGCCTACGAGCAGTACTTC. Translated, it gives CASSQGQVAYEQYF.

V and J are TRBV6-5 and TRBJ1-5, with 7 bases identical to TRBD1. With V trimmed by 9 bases and J by 1 base, 3 bases remained unmatched. The CDR3 has 13 amino acids. Germline V gene data show CDR1 as MNHEY and CDR2 as SVGAGI. CDR3 bases: TGTGCCAGTACAGGGGTCAGCAATCAGCCCCAGCATTTT. It yields the protein CASTGVSNQPQHF.

The rearrangement joins TRBV5-1 to TRBJ1-3; possibly TRBD1 for D (5 bases). The CDR3 is made up of 15 amino acids. Germline CDR1 and CDR2: SGHRS and YFSETQ. The V gene lost 3 bases and the J gene lost 4 bases, with 14 bases spanning the gap. CDR3 amino acids: CASSSQGLGGNTIYF. CDR3 bases: TGCGCCAGCAGCTCTCAGGGTCTGGGCGGAAACACCATATATTTT.

J is TRBJ2-5 and V is TRBV5-1; 7 nucleotides match TRBD1. This CDR3 has 15 residues. The ends lost 3 bases at V and 5 bases at J; junction bases unmatched: 10. Germline-derived CDR1 and CDR2 are SGHRS and YFSETQ. The DNA for the CDR3 is TGCGCCAGCAGCTCCCCGGACAGGATCGGGGAGACCCAGTACTTC. Translated, it gives CASSSPDRIGETQYF. Looking up the rest from reference TRBV5-1 and TRBJ2-5 gives the full variable domain: KAGVTQTPRYLIKTRGQQVTLSCSPISGHRSVSWYQQTPGQGLQFLFEYFSETQRNKGNFPGRFSGRQFSNSRSEMNVSTLELGDSALYLCASSSPDRIGETQYFGPGTRLLVL.

V is TRBV7-2 and J is TRBJ1-2; the match to TRBD1 covers 8 bases. This CDR3 region has 13 residues. From germline, CDR1 is SGHTA and CDR2 FQGNSA. After removal of 1 base from V and 8 bases from J, the junction contained 3 bases not matched to a gene. The CDR3 DNA reads TGTGCCAGCAGCTTAGGCAGGGGGCTAGGCTACACCTTC. This translates into CASSLGRGLGYTF.

The CDR3 loop is CASSYSRQGDLRNTEAFF. Written as DNA, the CDR3 is TGTGCCAGCAGTTACTCGAGGCAGGGGGATCTCCGGAACACTGAAGCTTTCTTT. The chain links TRBV6-2 or TRBV6-3 to TRBJ1-1, with 7 bases that match TRBD1. With 0 bases clipped from V and 1 base from J, the junction kept 11 bases outside the gene matches. In germline, CDR1 is MNHEY, CDR2 SVGEGT. This CDR3 spans 18 amino acids.

The chain joins TRBV10-1 to TRBJ1-6; maybe TRBD1 (6 bases). The CDR3 has 14 residues. V shed 5 bases and J shed 7 bases, with 12 bases lying between them. Germline values: CDR1 WNHNN, CDR2 SYGVQD (reference sequence). The CDR3 spells CASSKGGSNSPLHF. The CDR3, as DNA: TGCGCCAGCAGTAAAGGGGGATCAAATTCACCCCTCCACTTT.

The chain joins TRBV30 to TRBJ1-5; TRBD1 matches at 9 bases. Germline-derived CDR1 and CDR2 are GTSNPN and SVGIG (reference sequence). V lost 2 bases and J lost 0; bases outside the gene matches: 8. CDR3 size: 17 residues. The CDR3 nucleotides are TGTGCCTGGAGTTTTAGAGACAGGGGGAATAGCAATCAGCCCCAGCATTTT. Protein product: CAWSFRDRGNSNQPQHF.